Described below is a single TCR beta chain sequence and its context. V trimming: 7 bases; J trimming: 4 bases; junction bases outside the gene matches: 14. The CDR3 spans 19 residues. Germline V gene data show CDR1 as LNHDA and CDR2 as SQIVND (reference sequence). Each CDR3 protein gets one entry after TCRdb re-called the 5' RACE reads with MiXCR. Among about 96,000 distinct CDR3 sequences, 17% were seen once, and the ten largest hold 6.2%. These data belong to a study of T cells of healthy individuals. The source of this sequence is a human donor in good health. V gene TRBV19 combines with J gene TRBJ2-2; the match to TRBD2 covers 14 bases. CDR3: CASTVGLAGGNGGTGELFF. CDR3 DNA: TGTGCCAGTACGGTCGGACTAGCGGGAGGAAATGGTGGCACCGGGGAGCTGTTTTTT.